This entry concerns a single T cell receptor beta chain. Source study methods: How many nucleated cells were present was estimated from reference gene primer amplification. Repertoires were generated with immunoSEQ multiplex PCR, while TCRdb's copy carries only in-frame clones and drops some. D and trimming come from the DNA, and the V and J calls and clone size come from that table. The sample comprises approximately 290,000 clones, approximately 84% of which are singletons, and 15% to 18% rests with the top ten. The data derive from a study of blood T cell repertoires in COVID-19. The V end lost 2 bases, the J end lost 8 bases, and 13 bases lay between the germline ends. The germline gives CDR1 LGHNA, CDR2 YSLEER. The CDR3 runs to 13 residues. In Seattle, patients joined the study during active infection and were tracked longitudinally.

The chain has TRBV4-3 and TRBJ2-7, with D possibly TRBD1 on 7 matching bases. This clonotype originated in a person aged 65-85 years with COVID-19, enrolled during active disease. The sample taken for sequencing was peripheral blood. For the CDR3, the DNA is TGCGCCAGCAGCCAAATCGGAGGGGGCAAGCAGTACTTC. Translation: CASSQIGGGKQYF.